This T cell receptor (beta chain) was obtained from a study of regulatory T cells in long-lasting Graves disease. For this clonotype: A much larger clone sits a single nucleotide away, making a read error possible.

Germline assignment: CDR1 MDHEN and CDR2 SYDVKM. V lost 6 bases and J lost 9, with 9 bases in between. The CDR3 runs to 12 residues. For TCR beta, libraries came from iRepertoire HTBI primers and Arm-PCR of CDR3 regions. TCRdb reprocessed the multiplex PCR reads with MiXCR, giving one entry per CDR3 protein. The sample consists of 680,000 or so distinct CDR3 sequences, approximately 15% of them appearing once. The time point is: newly diagnosed GD, antithyroid drugs for less than 3 months. Scientists built the TCR library using RNA that was extracted from PBMCs. These data were also reused for a study on T cells in Graves' hyperthyroidism and ophthalmopathy.

The sequence was obtained from a woman aged 30 to 39 with Graves disease. V and J are TRBV28 and TRBJ1-6; no reliable D call. The sequences come from peripheral blood mononuclear cells (PBMCs), collected at new diagnosis, from a patient treated with antithyroid drugs. The DNA for the CDR3 is TGTGCCAGCAGCGCTACGGTTTCACCCCTCCACTTT. Its translation: CASSATVSPLHF.